Presented here are 21 T cell receptor beta chains from one specimen sequenced in a study of cytomegalovirus exposure and HLA in healthy donors. The primer mix had 60 Vbeta and 13 Jbeta primers. This table comes from immunoSEQ multiplex PCR, and its TCRdb copy is limited to in-frame clones, with some not included. Found here are around 190,000 clones, around 81% of them singletons; the top ten hold about 1.8%. The sample was PBMCs. These receptors came from a man between 18 and 29 years old in good health and CMV-seronegative.

This chain links TRBV30 with TRBJ2-5; D perhaps matches TRBD2 (5 bases). The V end lost 3 bases, the J end lost 5 bases, and 16 bases lay between the germline ends. CDR3 length: 14 residues. Per the germline V gene, CDR1 is GTSNPN and CDR2 is SVGIG (reference sequence). The CDR3: CAWRRGYVTETQYF. In DNA, the CDR3 is TGTGCCTGGAGGAGAGGGTATGTCACCGAGACCCAGTACTTC. The entire variable domain, with the rest obtained from reference TRBV30 and TRBJ2-5, is as follows: SQTIHQWPATLVQPVGSPLSLECTVEGTSNPNLYWYRQAAGRGLQLLFYSVGIGQISSEVPQNLSASRPQDRQFILSSKKLLLSDSGFYLCAWRRGYVTETQYFGPGTRLLVL.

This clone was counted once. V is TRBV5-4 and J is TRBJ2-7; TRBD1 agrees at 8 bases. Trimming took 0 bases from V and 2 from J; bases not matched to a gene: 4. The CDR3 has 15 residues. Germline V gives CDR1 SGHNT, CDR2 YYREEE (reference sequence). CDR3 loop: CASSLGAQGAYEQYF. The CDR3 DNA follows: TGTGCCAGCAGCTTGGGGGCACAGGGGGCCTACGAGCAGTACTTC.

The rearrangement uses TRBV2 and TRBJ2-5; TRBD2 matches 15 bases. CDR3 length: 16 amino acids. In germline, CDR1 is SNHLY, CDR2 FYNNEI. Germline trimming cut 6 bases from V and 4 bases from J; bases unmatched to any gene: 6. The CDR3 reads CASRGTSGRRGETQYF. The CDR3 DNA is TGTGCCAGCAGAGGGACTAGCGGGAGGCGGGGAGAGACCCAGTACTTC. Full variable domain (missing parts from reference TRBV2 and TRBJ2-5): EPEVTQTPSHQVTQMGQEVILRCVPISNHLYFYWYRQILGQKVEFLVSFYNNEISEKSEIFDDQFSVERPDGSNFTLKIRSTKLEDSAMYFCASRGTSGRRGETQYFGPGTRLLVL.

CDR3 sequence: CASSSQDTSGPDTQYF. DNA for the CDR3: TGCGCCAGCAGCTCCCAAGACACCTCAGGCCCAGATACGCAGTATTTT. V and J are TRBV4-1 and TRBJ2-3, with no clear D. The germline V gene encodes CDR1 MGHRA and CDR2 YSYEKL. Deletions cut 5 bases from V and 4 bases from J, with 19 bases between. The CDR3 has 16 amino acids.

The chain combines TRBV9 with TRBJ2-1; D gene ambiguous. Germline CDR1 is SGDLS and CDR2 is YYNGEE. The V and J ends lost 1 base and 0 bases respectively, with 11 bases between them. The CDR3 totals 16 residues. CDR3 coding DNA: TGTGCCAGCAGCGTATTGGTATTTAGCTCCTACAATGAGCAGTTCTTC. The encoded protein is CASSVLVFSSYNEQFF.

The chain has TRBV6-5 and TRBJ1-2, with D possibly TRBD1 on 6 matching bases. The CDR3 is 13 amino acids. The germline V gene encodes CDR1 MNHEY and CDR2 SVGAGI. The ends were cut back, 7 bases at V and 4 bases at J, with 13 bases in the middle. The CDR3 here is CASTSGDPYGYTF. The CDR3 DNA is TGTGCCAGCACCTCAGGGGATCCCTATGGCTACACCTTC.

This clone was recorded once. This rearrangement joins TRBV9 to TRBJ1-4; no clear D. CDR1 is SGDLS and CDR2 is YYNGEE in the germline V gene. This CDR3 comprises 17 residues. V was cut by 0 bases and J by 0 bases, with 12 bases left in between. CDR3 bases: TGTGCCAGCAGCGTAGGGGCGGGTAAAGCAACTAATGAAAAACTGTTTTTT. Residues: CASSVGAGKATNEKLFF.

The chain joins TRBV5-6 to TRBJ2-2; 8 bases line up with TRBD1. The CDR3 spans 17 residues. Germline loops: CDR1 SGHDT, CDR2 YYEEEE. J lost 3 bases, V lost 7 bases, and 14 bases had no gene match. The CDR3 DNA follows: TGTGCCAGCGCCAAGAAATGGACAGGGATGGACACCGGGGAGCTGTTTTTT. Amino acids: CASAKKWTGMDTGELFF.

This clone turned up a few times. The rearrangement links TRBV28 to TRBJ2-7; 9 bases match TRBD2. This CDR3 has 16 residues. With V trimmed by 5 bases and J by 3 bases, 11 bases remained unmatched. The germline gives CDR1 MDHEN, CDR2 SYDVKM. In DNA form, the CDR3 reads TGTGCCAGCAGTCCTCCTCGGGTAGCGGGAGTCTACGAGCAGTACTTC. Translation: CASSPPRVAGVYEQYF.

This clone was seen once. The CDR3 DNA follows: TGTGCCAGCAGCTACGGTTCCTACAATGAGCAGTTCTTC. Its protein product is CASSYGSYNEQFF. The chain combines TRBV11-2 with TRBJ2-1; D is unclear. From germline, CDR1 is SGHAT and CDR2 FQNNGV. The V and J ends lost 4 bases and 1 base respectively, with 5 bases between them. The CDR3 is 13 amino acids.

This rearrangement joins TRBV9 to TRBJ2-5; D possibly corresponds to TRBD2 (6 bases). Trimming removed 3 bases at V and 5 bases at J, with 14 bases between. The germline CDR1 and CDR2 sequences are SGDLS and YYNGEE. There are 14 residues in the CDR3. The CDR3 region has the DNA TGTGCCAGCAGCGATTATAGCGGTCTTGAGACCCAGTACTTC. The encoded protein is CASSDYSGLETQYF.

The chain employs TRBV7-6 and TRBJ1-1; TRBD1 matches at 7 bases. Germline V gene data show CDR1 as SGHVS and CDR2 as FNYEAQ. V lost 5 bases, J lost 11 bases, and 11 bases stayed unmatched. The length of the CDR3 is 13 residues. The CDR3: CASSLRGDSGAFF. The CDR3 DNA is TGTGCCAGCAGCCTTAGAGGGGACAGTGGGGCTTTCTTT.

The gene calls are TRBV2 and TRBJ2-1, with TRBD1 as a possible D gene (5 bases). The V and J ends lost 4 bases and 7 bases respectively, with 5 bases between them. The CDR3 runs to 11 residues. Germline-derived CDR1 and CDR2 are SNHLY and FYNNEI. CDR3 region: CASSAGNEQFF. CDR3 DNA sequence: TGTGCCAGCAGTGCAGGGAATGAGCAGTTCTTC. Filled out from reference TRBV2 and TRBJ2-1, the complete variable domain reads EPEVTQTPSHQVTQMGQEVILRCVPISNHLYFYWYRQILGQKVEFLVSFYNNEISEKSEIFDDQFSVERPDGSNFTLKIRSTKLEDSAMYFCASSAGNEQFFGPGTRLTVL.

The chain uses TRBV19 and TRBJ1-5, with 7 bases matching TRBD1. Germline V CDR1 and CDR2: LNHDA, SQIVND (reference sequence). This CDR3 region has 15 residues. V was pared by 5 bases and J by 7 bases, with 11 bases of the junction left unmatched. The CDR3 loop reads CASSSRTGGRQPQHF. CDR3 bases: TGTGCCAGTAGTTCTAGGACAGGAGGTAGACAGCCCCAGCATTTT.

The rearrangement links TRBV6-4 to TRBJ1-4; 11 bases line up with TRBD1. Trimming took 3 bases from V and 3 from J; bases not matched to a gene: 6. This CDR3 has 17 amino acids. Germline-derived CDR1 and CDR2 are MRHNA and SNTAGT. The CDR3 sequence is CASSEGGQGASNEKLFF. CDR3 DNA: TGTGCCAGCAGTGAAGGAGGACAGGGGGCATCTAATGAAAAACTGTTTTTT.

This clone was picked up one time. The V and J genes are TRBV19 and TRBJ1-1; tentative D call: TRBD1 (5 bases). Trimming took 3 bases from V and 1 from J, leaving 18 bases between them. The V gene's germline CDR1 is LNHDA and CDR2 SQIVND (reference sequence). The CDR3 has 17 amino acids. The CDR3 DNA follows: TGTGCCAGTAGTATCGAGGGACTCCACCCTGCGAACACTGAAGCTTTCTTT. Protein sequence: CASSIEGLHPANTEAFF.

V usage is TRBV5-6 and J usage is TRBJ2-1; 14 positions match TRBD2. V lost 7 bases and J lost 0; bases outside the gene matches: 6. Germline-derived CDR1 and CDR2 are SGHDT and YYEEEE. This CDR3 has 17 amino acids. This chain's CDR3 is CASSGLAGDSSYNEQFF. CDR3 nucleotides: TGTGCCAGCTCGGGACTAGCGGGGGACAGCTCCTACAATGAGCAGTTCTTC.

The gene calls are TRBV12-2 and TRBJ2-2; the DNA was not compared with TRBD1, the D call given in the table. TRBV12-2 is recorded as a pseudogene. CDR3 size: 15 residues. The CDR3 DNA follows: TGTGCAAGTCGCTTTTACAGGCCGAACACCGGGGAGCTGTTTTTT. It specifies CASRFYRPNTGELFF.

V is TRBV15 and J is TRBJ2-6, with TRBD1 as a possible D gene (6 bases). Trimming stripped 0 bases from V and 1 base from J, with 7 bases between. The CDR3 runs 16 residues. Germline CDR1 LNHNV, CDR2 YYDKDF (reference sequence). CDR3 in DNA: TGTGCCACCAGCAGAGATCAGGGGTCTGGGGCCAACGTCCTGACTTTC. The encoded protein is CATSRDQGSGANVLTF.

The CDR3 sequence: CASSYSGSGEQFF. DNA of the CDR3: TGTGCCAGCAGTTACTCTGGCAGCGGCGAGCAGTTCTTC. The genes are TRBV6-6 and TRBJ2-1; TRBD2 is a possible D gene (5 bases). V was pared by 0 bases and J by 10 bases, with 10 bases between. In germline, CDR1 is MNHNY, CDR2 SVGAGI (reference sequence). The CDR3 totals 13 residues.

J is TRBJ1-1 and V is TRBV11-3; D is ambiguous. V was shortened by 1 base and J by 1 base, with 4 bases between the two germline ends. This CDR3 has 13 amino acids. CDR1 is SGHNT, CDR2 YENEEA, per germline. The CDR3 sequence: CASSLARNTEAFF. DNA of the CDR3: TGTGCCAGCAGCTTAGCGAGGAACACTGAAGCTTTCTTT. The full variable domain, its missing parts supplied by reference TRBV11-3 and TRBJ1-1, is EAGVVQSPRYKIIEKKQPVAFWCNPISGHNTLYWYLQNLGQGPELLIRYENEEAVDDSQLPKDRFSAERLKGVDSTLKIQPAELGDSAVYLCASSLARNTEAFFGQGTRLTVV.